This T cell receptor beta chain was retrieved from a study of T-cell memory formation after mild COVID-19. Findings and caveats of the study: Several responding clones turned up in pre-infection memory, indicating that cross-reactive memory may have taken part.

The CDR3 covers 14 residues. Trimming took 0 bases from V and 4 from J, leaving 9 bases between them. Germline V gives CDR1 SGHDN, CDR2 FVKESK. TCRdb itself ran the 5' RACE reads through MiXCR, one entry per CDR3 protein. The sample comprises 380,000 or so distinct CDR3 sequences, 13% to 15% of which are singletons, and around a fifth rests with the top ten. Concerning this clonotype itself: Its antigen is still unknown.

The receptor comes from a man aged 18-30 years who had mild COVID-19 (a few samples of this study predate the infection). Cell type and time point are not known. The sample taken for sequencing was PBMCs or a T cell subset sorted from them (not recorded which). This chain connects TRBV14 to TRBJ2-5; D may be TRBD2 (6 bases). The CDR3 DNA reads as TGTGCCAGCAGCCAAGAGTGGGGAGGAGAGACCCAGTACTTC. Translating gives CASSQEWGGETQYF.